These 7 T cell receptor beta chains share one sample of origin, sequenced in a study of T cell responses to AZD1222 COVID-19 vaccine. Generated by immunoSEQ multiplex PCR, the TCRdb table keeps only in-frame clones and is missing some. Of fewer than 200,000 clones listed, around nine tenths are singletons. Sequenced material: peripheral blood, taken 28 days after the second AZD1222 dose. The receptors were sampled from an adult who received the AZD1222 COVID-19 vaccine.

This chain links TRBV10-1 with TRBJ2-5; 13 bases line up with TRBD2. The CDR3 extends over 13 amino acids. J was trimmed by 8 bases and V by 6 bases; bases with no gene match: 3. Germline values: CDR1 WNHNN, CDR2 SYGVQD (reference sequence). The CDR3, as DNA: TGCGCCAGCAGCAGGACTAGCGGGGGAACCCAGTACTTC. Translation gives CASSRTSGGTQYF.

This rearrangement joins TRBV7-8 to TRBJ2-7; D might be TRBD2 (5 bases). Germline loops: CDR1 SGHVS, CDR2 FQNEAQ. Trimming cost V 5 bases and J 3 bases, with 11 bases left between them. The CDR3 is made up of 13 amino acids. This CDR3 is CASSLAAGYEQYF. The CDR3 DNA is TGTGCCAGCAGCCTGGCTGCGGGCTACGAGCAGTACTTC.

The V gene is TRBV4-3, the J gene TRBJ2-3; 7 nucleotides line up with TRBD2. The germline V gene encodes CDR1 LGHNA and CDR2 YSLEER. This CDR3 comprises 15 residues. The junction had 13 bases not matched to a gene; V was cut back by 7 bases and J by 6 bases. This chain's CDR3 is CASTSVLARVDTQYF. The CDR3 bases are TGCGCCAGCACCTCGGTACTAGCGAGGGTTGATACGCAGTATTTT.

The chain couples TRBV4-1 to TRBJ1-5; the D is unclear. This CDR3 contains 17 residues. Germline-derived CDR1 and CDR2 are MGHRA and YSYEKL. Deletions cut 2 bases from V and 0 bases from J, with 14 bases between. CDR3 nucleotide sequence: TGCGCCAGCAGCCAACCCGGACTGTCAGATAGCAATCAGCCCCAGCATTTT. Residues: CASSQPGLSDSNQPQHF.

The chain joins TRBV6-6 to TRBJ1-5; D not resolved. V lost 0 bases and J lost 3, with 9 bases in between. CDR3 length equals 15 residues. Germline CDR1 is MNHNY and CDR2 is SVGAGI (reference sequence). The CDR3 spells CASSYSIKNNQPQHF. In nucleotides, the CDR3 is TGTGCCAGCAGTTACTCGATAAAGAACAATCAGCCCCAGCATTTT.

The genes are TRBV5-1 and TRBJ1-5; D unclear. The germline gives CDR1 SGHRS, CDR2 YFSETQ. With 6 bases removed from V and 4 bases from J, the gap between germline ends came to 26 bases. The CDR3 has 18 residues. CDR3 sequence: CASTSDHSKGKKNQPQHF. CDR3 coding DNA: TGCGCCAGCACGTCCGACCACAGTAAAGGGAAAAAAAATCAGCCCCAGCATTTT. Filled out from reference TRBV5-1 and TRBJ1-5, the complete variable domain reads KAGVTQTPRYLIKTRGQQVTLSCSPISGHRSVSWYQQTPGQGLQFLFEYFSETQRNKGNFPGRFSGRQFSNSRSEMNVSTLELGDSALYLCASTSDHSKGKKNQPQHFGDGTRLSIL.

This chain links TRBV4-2 with TRBJ2-2; D assignment may be TRBD1 or TRBD2 (5 bases each). Germline V gene lookup returns CDR1 LGHNA and CDR2 YNFKEQ. V gave up 0 bases and J gave up 2 bases, with 10 bases separating them. The CDR3 totals 16 residues. CDR3 sequence: CASSQDSGANTGELFF. The CDR3 DNA reads as TGTGCCAGCAGCCAAGATTCCGGGGCCAACACCGGGGAGCTGTTTTTT.